This TCR beta chain was observed in a study of tumor-infiltrating lymphocytes in oesophageal squamous cell carcinoma. The CDR3 covers 14 residues. In TCRdb, the PCR reads were re-called with MiXCR into one record per CDR3 protein. The sample has about 18,000 distinct CDR3 sequences; 44% are singletons. Sequenced input: blood. J is TRBJ2-7 and V is TRBV12-3 or TRBV12-4; D may correspond to TRBD1 or TRBD2 (5 bases each). The J call may be incorrect, as the DNA end agrees better with TRBJ2-1. The TCR originated in a female donor with esophageal squamous cell carcinoma. The CDR3 reads CASSPRGANNEQFF. CDR3 bases: TGTGCCAGCAGCCCCCGGGGCGCAAACAATGAGCAGTTCTTC.